Listed here are 21 T cell receptor beta chains from one sample, sequenced in a study of blood T cells in healthy people across ages. Sample-barcoded 5' priming and a J-beta primer mix drove a second PCR of roughly 6 to 12 cycles. TCRdb redid the calling of the 5' RACE reads with MiXCR, one entry per CDR3 protein. The data hold over 1,500,000 distinct CDR3 sequences, with around 42% observed a single time. The sample taken for sequencing was blood. The source is a human donor in good health.

The chain combines TRBV6-5 with TRBJ1-2; D not resolved. Looked up from germline, CDR1 is MNHEY and CDR2 is SVGAGI. Trimming cost V 7 bases and J 3 bases, with 9 bases left between them. This CDR3 is 12 amino acids long. The CDR3 loop reads CASTDNYYGYTF. In DNA form, the CDR3 reads TGTGCCAGCACCGACAATTACTATGGCTACACCTTC.

The V call is TRBV5-1, the J call TRBJ1-1, with D possibly matching TRBD1 (5 bases). This CDR3 region has 17 residues. The germline V gene has CDR1 SGHRS and CDR2 YFSETQ. The V end was cut by 0 bases, the J end by 4 bases, with 19 bases between. The CDR3 nucleotides read TGCGCCAGCAGCTTGGGGACATTAAGGGGTTTGCTCACTGAAGCTTTCTTT. Translating it yields CASSLGTLRGLLTEAFF.

This rearrangement joins TRBV7-9 to TRBJ2-7; D is possibly TRBD2 (6 bases). The CDR3 covers 17 residues. Trimming stripped 0 bases from V and 10 bases from J, with 25 bases between. Germline values: CDR1 SEHNR, CDR2 FQNEAQ (reference sequence). The CDR3 spells CASSLAGLNAFAETQYV. CDR3 DNA sequence: TGTGCCAGCAGCTTAGCAGGACTAAACGCTTTTGCAGAGACCCAGTACGTC.

V and J are TRBV28 and TRBJ2-3; weak D call: TRBD1 (5 bases). The V gene lost 5 bases and the J gene lost 4 bases, with 16 bases spanning the gap. The CDR3 is 15 residues long. Germline V gene sequence: CDR1 MDHEN, CDR2 SYDVKM. The CDR3 nucleotides read TGTGCCAGCAGTGGAGACAGTTATTTAGCAGATACGCAGTATTTT. Amino acids: CASSGDSYLADTQYF.

This clonotype has just a few counts. This chain joins TRBV7-2 and TRBJ2-5, with D possibly being TRBD1 (7 bases). The end of the DNA aligns better with TRBJ2-7, so the J call may be wrong. The CDR3 has 14 amino acids. Germline V gene sequence: CDR1 SGHTA, CDR2 FQGNSA. The chain's CDR3 is CASSRGTDLYEQYF. The CDR3 nucleotides are TGTGCCAGCAGCCGCGGGACAGACCTCTACGAGCAGTACTTC.

This clonotype was counted at least ten times. The chain recombines TRBV29-1 with TRBJ2-3; possible D gene TRBD1, 5 bases. The ends were cut back, 1 base at V and 4 bases at J, with 12 bases in the middle. Germline V gene sequence: CDR1 SQVTM, CDR2 ANQGSEA. The CDR3 spans 14 residues. CDR3 sequence reads: CSVEGLTVADTQYF. Here the CDR3 DNA reads TGCAGCGTTGAAGGGCTGACAGTCGCAGATACGCAGTATTTT.

The rearrangement joins TRBV30 to TRBJ2-4, with a possible D match to TRBD2 (6 bases). From germline, CDR1 is GTSNPN and CDR2 SVGIG (reference sequence). CDR3 length: 14 amino acids. Trimming left V 5 bases short and J 6 bases short, with 17 bases between. The CDR3 nucleotides read TGTGCCTGGGGGCCGGGTTTGGGGGGAAACATTCAGTACTTC. Amino acid sequence: CAWGPGLGGNIQYF.

The chain is built from TRBV9 and TRBJ2-7; TRBD2 matches at 9 bases. The CDR3 is 14 amino acids. Germline CDR1 SGDLS, CDR2 YYNGEE. The V segment lost 2 bases and the J segment 6 bases; nucleotides outside the gene matches: 6. DNA for the CDR3: TGTGCCAGCAGCGTGGCGGGGGGGGAGATCGAGCAGTACTTC. Translated: CASSVAGGEIEQYF.

This clonotype was counted between two and nine times. The rearrangement joins TRBV6-4 to TRBJ2-6; D is ambiguous. V lost 6 bases and J 4 bases, leaving 7 bases between the germline ends. The CDR3 runs to 13 residues. Germline CDR1 MRHNA, CDR2 SNTAGT. CDR3 in DNA: TGTGCCAGCAGGCCCGGGGGGGCCAACGTCCTGACTTTC. Residues: CASRPGGANVLTF.

This clonotype was detected a few times. The chain has TRBV4-2 and TRBJ2-5; no clear D. CDR3 length: 16 amino acids. V gave up 2 bases and J gave up 9 bases, with 22 bases separating them. Germline CDR1 LGHNA, CDR2 YNFKEQ. CDR3: CASSQNLGSPFGAQYF. Here the CDR3 DNA reads TGTGCCAGCAGCCAAAATTTGGGCAGCCCATTTGGGGCCCAGTACTTC.

The genes are TRBV20-1 and TRBJ2-7; weak D call: TRBD1 (5 bases). The V end lost 6 bases, the J end lost 4 bases, and 16 bases lay between the germline ends. This CDR3 has 13 amino acids. CDR1 and CDR2 from the germline V gene are DFQATT and SNEGSKA (reference sequence). The CDR3, as DNA: TGCAGTGCCAGAAAAATTCAGGGTTACGAGCAGTACTTC. Translation gives CSARKIQGYEQYF.

The chain carries TRBV7-2 and TRBJ1-5; D call uncertain. This CDR3 comprises 16 residues. Germline loops: CDR1 SGHTA, CDR2 FQGNSA. The germline V and J ends were trimmed by 5 bases and 3 bases, with 17 bases remaining between them. CDR3 nucleotides: TGTGCCAGCAGCCCACGGAGCCTTAGTCCCAATCAGCCCCAGCATTTT. This sequence encodes CASSPRSLSPNQPQHF.

This clonotype was seen a few times. A much larger clone differs from this one at a single base, so this may be a read error. V usage is TRBV4-3 and J usage is TRBJ1-6; D remains ambiguous. Germline CDR1 reads LGHNA; CDR2 reads YSLEER. This CDR3 contains 14 residues. The CDR3 reads CASSQSLDNPPLHF. In nucleotides, the CDR3 is TGCGCCAGCAGCCAATCCCTGGATAATCCACCCCTCCACTTT.

The genes are TRBV28 and TRBJ2-7, with 7 bases that match TRBD1. CDR1 MDHEN and CDR2 SYDVKM come from the germline V gene. V was pared by 7 bases and J by 12 bases, with 18 bases of the junction left unmatched. The CDR3 is 14 residues long. CDR3: CASITGATSTKLYF. Written as DNA, the CDR3 is TGTGCCAGCATTACAGGGGCCACCTCTACGAAGTTGTACTTC.

The table lists this clonotype with a few counts. This chain joins TRBV20-1 and TRBJ2-5, with D possibly TRBD1 on 5 matching bases. Germline CDR1 DFQATT, CDR2 SNEGSKA (reference sequence). The CDR3 extends over 14 amino acids. Trimming pared 6 bases from V and 4 bases from J, leaving 18 bases between. CDR3 protein: CSANDSGPRETQYF. CDR3 in DNA: TGCAGTGCAAACGACAGTGGGCCGCGAGAGACCCAGTACTTC.

In DNA form, the CDR3 reads TGCGCCAGCAGCCAAGTCTTGGACACCTACGAGCAGTACTTC. Encoded protein: CASSQVLDTYEQYF. V and J are TRBV4-3 and TRBJ2-7, with TRBD1 as a possible D gene (5 bases). The germline V gene encodes CDR1 LGHNA and CDR2 YSLEER. Trimming left V 1 base short and J 2 bases short, with 9 bases between. The CDR3 consists of 14 residues.

This chain joins TRBV6-5 and TRBJ1-2, with D unresolved. The germline V and J ends were trimmed by 8 bases and 12 bases, with 13 bases remaining between them. The CDR3 loop spans 10 amino acids. Germline assignment: CDR1 MNHEY and CDR2 SVGAGI. DNA of the CDR3: TGTGCCAGCGGGGAGACATTTCACACCTTC. Its protein is CASGETFHTF.

This clonotype was picked up a small number of times. V is TRBV20-1 and J is TRBJ2-7; D is unclear. The CDR3 totals 12 residues. V lost 0 bases and J 7 bases, leaving 10 bases between the germline ends. The germline gives CDR1 DFQATT, CDR2 SNEGSKA (reference sequence). CDR3 protein: CSARDLFQEQYF. The CDR3 DNA follows: TGCAGTGCTAGAGATCTGTTTCAGGAGCAGTACTTC.

This clonotype showed up just a few times. The chain carries TRBV15 and TRBJ1-2, with a tentative D call TRBD1 (5 bases). This CDR3 region has 16 residues. CDR1 and CDR2 (germline): LNHNV, YYDKDF (reference sequence). The V and J ends lost 0 bases and 6 bases respectively, with 17 bases between them. This CDR3 reads CATSRDLGPGDHGYTF. The CDR3, as DNA: TGTGCCACCAGCAGAGATCTCGGCCCGGGGGACCATGGCTACACCTTC.

V and J are TRBV7-2 and TRBJ2-4; 10 positions agree with TRBD2. Germline V gives CDR1 SGHTA, CDR2 FQGNSA. CDR3 length: 16 amino acids. V shed 5 bases, J shed 7 bases, and the junction held 11 bases outside the gene matches. The CDR3 DNA reads as TGTGCCAGCAGCCCCCAGCGGGGGGGCCTGAACAACATTCAGTACTTC. Translation: CASSPQRGGLNNIQYF.

Comments on this clonotype: A junction boundary mismatches the germline segment, possibly from a read error. This sequence joins TRBV29-1 and TRBJ2-7, with unresolved D. TRBJ2-5 matches the DNA end more closely, so the J call is doubtful. CDR3 size: 11 residues. Germline V CDR1 and CDR2: SQVTM, ANQGSEA. Here the CDR3 reads CSAEVGETQYF. CDR3 coding DNA: TGCAGCGCTGAAGTCGGAGAGACCCAGTACTTC.